This T cell receptor (beta chain) was profiled in a study of long-term antiretroviral therapy in people with HIV. Trimming removed 5 bases at V and 3 bases at J, with 11 bases between. CDR3 size: 13 residues. CDR1 and CDR2 from the germline V gene are WSHSY and SAAADI. Survey level was the resolution at which the v3.0 immunoSEQ assay ran. This table comes from immunoSEQ multiplex PCR, and its TCRdb copy is limited to in-frame clones, with some not included. Of 33,000 or so clones listed, about 98% are singletons. This TCR was recovered from a man aged 25 to 40 with HIV. The V gene is TRBV10-2, the J gene TRBJ2-7; D not certain. The sample here was unsorted PBMCs, taken 7.6 years after starting antiretroviral therapy. The CDR3 loop is CASSHPDNYEQYF. CDR3 in DNA: TGCGCCAGCAGTCACCCCGACAACTACGAGCAGTACTTC.